The present entry profiles one TCR beta chain with its context. This record belongs to a study of blood T cell repertoires in COVID-19. About the research overall: Spain, Italy and the United States supplied samples that represented acute and convalescent COVID-19.

In the source study's methods: Amplifying reference gene primers gave estimates of nucleated cell counts. TCRdb's table, derived via immunoSEQ multiplex PCR, lists solely in-frame clones and lacks some. Clone size and the V and J calls come from that table; the DNA yielded D and trimming. The repertoire holds over 60,000 clones, with roughly 80% as singletons. Germline values: CDR1 MNHEY, CDR2 SVGAGI. V shed 0 bases and J shed 5 bases, with 13 bases lying between them. The CDR3 has 15 residues. Material: peripheral blood. The clonotype was recovered from an elderly woman with acute or convalescent COVID-19. The chain joins TRBV6-5 to TRBJ1-2; D uncertain. CDR3 sequence reads: CASSYSWAGFYGYTF. The CDR3 DNA is TGTGCCAGCAGTTACTCATGGGCAGGTTTTTATGGCTACACCTTC.